A selection of T cell receptor beta chains follows, all from one sample in a study of CXCR3-negative and CXCR3-positive naive CD8 T cells. After re-calling the 5' RACE reads, TCRdb lists one entry per CDR3 protein, DNA absent. In all, the sample yields about 150,000 distinct CDR3 sequences. Sequenced: naive CXCR3+ CD8+ T cells from blood. The receptors were sampled from a human donor in good health. Some clones in this sample may be carry-over from other donors' samples. Each CDR3 is given with its conserved first and last residue.

j_gene: TRBJ2-7; v_gene: TRBV9; CDR3aa: CASSVTRDGFSSYEQYF
j_gene: TRBJ1-5; v_gene: TRBV20-1; CDR3aa: CSARVRDRATGKPQHF
j_gene: TRBJ2-2; v_gene: TRBV29-1; CDR3aa: CSVGGSGELFF
j_gene: TRBJ1-6; v_gene: TRBV19; CDR3aa: CASSTSTGGSLHF
j_gene: TRBJ2-6; v_gene: TRBV15; CDR3aa: CATSRGGGVSGANVLTF
j_gene: TRBJ2-5; v_gene: TRBV29-1; CDR3aa: CSVVGHFGQETQYF
j_gene: TRBJ1-3; v_gene: TRBV28; CDR3aa: CASIPQGFGNTIYF
j_gene: TRBJ2-3; v_gene: TRBV19; CDR3aa: CASSVFAGQSTDTQYF
j_gene: TRBJ1-4; v_gene: TRBV19; CDR3aa: CASSINLGRNEKLFF
j_gene: TRBJ1-1; v_gene: TRBV5-1; CDR3aa: CASSLGQGATEAFF
j_gene: TRBJ2-1; v_gene: TRBV4-2; CDR3aa: CASSQAPGDEQFF
j_gene: TRBJ2-5; v_gene: TRBV7-9; CDR3aa: CASSSGQGYGETQYF
j_gene: TRBJ2-7; v_gene: TRBV5-6; CDR3aa: CASSLSRGHEQYF
j_gene: TRBJ2-7; v_gene: TRBV6-6; CDR3aa: CASIATGRSYEQYF
j_gene: TRBJ2-1; v_gene: TRBV9; CDR3aa: CASSGPSGGACYEQFF
j_gene: TRBJ2-1; v_gene: TRBV5-4; CDR3aa: CASSLYQGIEQFF